This entry describes one TCR beta chain. The clone's antigen remains unknown. No much larger clone exists at a distance of one base, and base qualities are not known. This entry is derived from a study of cytomegalovirus exposure and HLA in healthy donors (dated by TCRdb to 2017 to 2019). Study-level background: According to an earlier analysis of 587 of the donors, 150 million to 200 million T cells yielded some 120 million unique TCR beta sequences and roughly 280 Gb of sequence data. The later analysis used no new phenotypic data to find candidate immune exposures, relying instead on TCR beta sequences and their occurrence across donors. Donor age, sex, ethnicity and CMV serostatus were collected together with the repertoire data. Class I and class II HLA loci were covered by the typing at four-digit resolution. The T cell repertoires of 670 or so subjects were profiled by immunosequencing and related to cytomegalovirus serostatus. To predict cytomegalovirus infection status, the study combined high-throughput TCR immunosequencing, statistical association of individual TCRs with disease status, and machine learning. The number of typed donors differed by locus: about 620-640 for A, B, C, DRB1 and DQB1; 500 to 550 for DQA1; some 610 for DPA1; and 400 to 480 for DPB1. A later analysis re-analyzed previously published TCR beta repertoires from 550 to 700 donors and added high-resolution HLA genotyping to study TCR occurrence patterns. Of the roughly 390 genotyped donors, approximately 81% were placed in the genetic ancestry cluster associated with self-reported Caucasian donors. Across some 400 genotyped donors of the cohort, an average of roughly 200,000 unique TCR beta nucleotide sequences per donor were sequenced, and approximately 17% of those sequences were non-productive. In an earlier analysis of more than 550 of the donors, high-throughput TCR beta sequencing was used to judge whether each TCR beta V gene segment behaved as functional or pseudogenic. A separate validation cohort of 100 to 150 different subjects was used in addition to the approximately 670-subject first cohort. All discovery cohort repertoires had been generated using a single sequencing platform. The study was designed to test whether signatures of past pathogen exposure could be identified by cataloging public T cell receptors. About 5 DR-DQ haplotypes were handled as single units for association and clustering, since linkage in the cohort was strong. An early release covering 550 to 700 HLA-typed donors comprised approximately 290 gigabases of sequencing data and 85 million or so unique TCR sequences. A later genetic analysis used genome-wide SNP genotypes for about 65% of the 666 donors, treating that subset as a discovery cohort. Study-wide findings and limitations: In a later analysis, about 16,000 TCR beta sequences were associated with specific HLA alleles at a false discovery rate of 0.05. In a later analysis, HLA-associated TCR beta chains were found to be more clonally expanded and to have lower generation probabilities than equally common non-associated chains. The sequencing pipeline was judged likely to have produced a cluster of highly shared sequence variants as a technical artifact. According to a later analysis, TCR association rates differed among HLA loci, with DRB1 alleles showing the most associated TCRs and HLA-C alleles showing the fewest. The study gave a list of over 150 TCR beta chains associated with cytomegalovirus. Presence/absence analyses assumed roughly uniform sequencing depth across donors, an assumption that may not hold. According to a later genetic analysis, donors in an Asian-associated ancestry cluster had fewer N-insertions in productive TCRs than the approximately 670-donor mean. Some IMGT-functional V segments, including TRBV6-2 and TRBV6-3, could not be told apart with the 87-base-pair reads, so those segments were excluded. HLA typing was unavailable for some donors at each locus, so association tests used only the typed subset. The classifier was reported to diagnose cytomegalovirus status with high specificity and sensitivity in both the original cohort and the validation cohort. Immune exposure information for the cohort was limited to CMV serostatus. Linkage disequilibrium might explain the correlated functional status among segregating V segments, but an unknown experimental factor could not be excluded. Some 16 rarely observed V segments, including chromosome 9 orphons, were excluded from the earlier analysis of several hundred of the donors because counts were too low. Three of the identified cytomegalovirus-associated TCR beta chains were confirmed in vitro to be specific for cytomegalovirus antigens. A later analysis reported that several top co-occurrence clusters appeared linked to parvovirus B19, influenza, CMV and Epstein-Barr virus. This cohort had only TCR beta chains sequenced, and the lack of alpha or paired-chain data limited which features could be detected. According to a later analysis, most CMV-associated TCR beta chains appeared to be HLA-restricted, and the HLA associations seemed to be driven largely by CMV exposure. It was suggested by the authors that the approach could potentially be generalized to other disease states and immunological phenotypes. While some public TCRs were present in many individuals, most TCR sequences turned up only very rarely across donors. V-gene and J-gene trimming of TCR beta chains was associated with a missense DCLRE1C variant in a later genetic analysis, and the association was replicated in an independent cohort. An earlier analysis of around 540 of the donors showed that most TCR beta V segments appeared in productive rearrangements either about 87% or about 30% of the time, which broadly matched IMGT annotations. Assigning TCR associations to individual alleles was difficult when HLA alleles, especially DR and DQ, strongly co-occurred. A further reported finding was that TCR beta sequences accurately predicted the HLA-A and HLA-B alleles for most subjects in the first cohort.

Library generation was performed with the immunoSEQ multiplex PCR assay. The multiplex PCR relied on a mix of 60 forward primers for TCR Vbeta segments and 13 reverse primers for TCR Jbeta segments. The CDR3 region of rearranged TCR beta genes was amplified from genomic DNA by a multiplex PCR assay. The Illumina HiSeq System was used to sequence the amplified TCR beta libraries as 87-base-pair reads. The source study handled its data this way. Across the roughly 600 repertoires, a later analysis counted tens of millions of unique TCR beta chains, 8.5 million to 12 million of which were shared by at least two donors. To remove PCR and sequencing errors, raw reads were error-corrected and collapsed into unique sequences using a nearest-neighbor algorithm that merged closely related sequences. To assign V, D and J gene segments, CDR3 sequences were aligned to IMGT reference sequences. For a sequence to be retained, a match of at least six nucleotides was required to both a V gene segment and a J gene segment. A rearrangement was called productive if the CDR3 had no stop codons and remained in frame with V and J, and every other rearrangement was called non-productive. Following IMGT convention, CDR3 was defined as the stretch from the second conserved V-encoded cysteine up to the conserved J-encoded phenylalanine. The earlier analysis of about 620 of the donors excluded sequences that lacked an unambiguous match to a single V gene segment. An earlier analysis of about 590 of the donors classified V segments as functional when productive rearrangements were above 56.7% and as segregating when the standard deviation between donors was above 5%. A statistical classification framework was developed to diagnose cytomegalovirus status using the catalog of TCR beta chain sequences. In a later analysis, V and J genes were assigned by comparing TCR nucleotide sequences against IMGT/GENE-DB human TR gene sequences. Using the TCRdist pipeline, a later analysis assigned CDR3 sequences along with most-parsimonious VDJ recombination scenarios. In a later analysis, each TCR beta chain was defined by its CDR3 amino acid sequence together with its V-gene family, and reads without a unique V-gene family were excluded. As a way to deal with suspected cross-contamination and a sequencing artifact, a later analysis dropped 450 to 600 nucleotide sequences that were highly shared and had low generation probability. In a later analysis, a clonal expansion index for each public chain was calculated from normalized within-repertoire ranks of inferred template counts. A later analysis computed generation probabilities with a VDJ recombination model fitted to out-of-frame rearrangements, and checked the results against IGoR. A later analysis scored TCR-TCR, TCR-HLA and TCR-CMV co-occurrence with hypergeometric tests, applying a repertoire-size bias correction to TCR pairs. A later analysis estimated false discovery rates by permuting HLA or CMV assignments 20 times. In a later analysis, co-occurring TCRs were grouped using DBSCAN, and TCRdist sequence similarity was added for clustering within HLA-allele-positive subsets. Repertoires with fewer than 30,000 or more than 120,000 public chains were left out of co-occurrence clustering, as were five repertoires with anomalous nucleotide sharing. As stored in TCRdb, this immuneACCESS dataset retains in-frame rearrangements with V and J assigned. A fraction of the clones does not appear; measured against another copy, unresolved V genes explain less than half of the discrepancy, and the remainder lacks a known reason. D and trimming come from the DNA, and the V and J calls and clone size come from that table. Present in this sample are roughly 100,000 clones, more than 75% of which were seen just once. About 6% of the sample comes from the top ten.

For this chain, trimming is 8 bases at the V end and 6 bases at the J end, and the number of junction bases without a gene match is 5. Based on the germline V gene, the CDR1 and CDR2 sequences are ENHRY and SYGVKD. Including the terminal cysteine and phenylalanine, the CDR3 comprises 13 residues. Only the CDR3 DNA is retained, 39 bases long and in frame from the first base. The cohort consisted of 670 or so healthy bone marrow donors. All cohort members were sampled while nominally healthy, although unrecorded immune exposures were likely present. The donor tested CMV seropositive, placing the donor among the approximately 310 seropositive members of the cohort. A peripheral blood sample was provided by each donor, and peripheral blood mononuclear cells were used for TCR beta sequencing. The Qiagen DNeasy Blood Extraction Kit was used to extract genomic DNA from the blood cell samples.

The sequence came from a woman between 45 and 65 years old in good health and CMV-seropositive. This sequence uses TRBV10-3 and TRBJ1-4; the junction holds 8 bases that match TRBD1. The sequenced sample consisted of PBMCs. The CDR3 in this case is CAIAGGLDEKLFF. The DNA sequence reads TGTGCCATCGCAGGGGGCCTAGATGAAAAACTGTTTTTT.